This TCR beta chain originates from a study of CD8+CD57+ T cells in acquired aplastic anemia. Flow cytometry had shown expanded CD8+CD57+ cells in the patients chosen for sequencing. Diagnosis of severe acquired aplastic anemia applied to all patients. Each patient gave a blood sample that was collected before any therapy had been received. This clonotype was detected many times. Antigen specificity is unknown. Overall study results and limits: Patients and controls were found to share around 30 CD8+ CDR3 sequences. The study found no significant CD8+ Simpson's diversity difference between patients and controls.

Genomic DNA served as template for TCR beta VDJ and CDR3 profiling. One entry per CDR3 protein results from TCRdb running MiXCR on the reads. This sample has 150,000 to 180,000 distinct CDR3 sequences; about 54% occur once, and the top ten carry about 12%. Germline V gene sequence: CDR1 SGHAT, CDR2 FQNNGV. V gave up 4 bases and J gave up 4 bases; unmatched junction bases: 7. There are 15 residues in the CDR3. V gene TRBV11-2 combines with J gene TRBJ2-1, with 7 bases matching TRBD1. This clonotype was sampled from a human donor with aplastic anemia. Sequenced material: sorted CD4+, CD8+, or CD8+CD57+ T cells (not recorded which) from PBMCs. The CDR3 nucleotides read TGTGCCAGCAGCTCCACCCGGGACAGTTACAATGAGCAGTTCTTC. Translation gives CASSSTRDSYNEQFF.